This TCR beta chain is drawn from a study of cytomegalovirus exposure and HLA in healthy donors. Overall study findings and caveats: The likely explanation for a cluster of highly shared sequence variants was sequencing artifact. Later on, a genetic analysis was performed. It linked a missense variant in DCLRE1C with V- and J-gene trimming of TCR beta. Later, an analysis found that common viral pathogens appeared to be linked with several of the most significant clusters.

Turning to this clone: Its antigen remains unknown.

The CDR3 has 14 residues. Germline V gene lookup returns CDR1 MGHDK and CDR2 SYGVNS. V was shortened by 4 bases and J by 3 bases, with 9 bases between the two germline ends. The PCR made use of 60 Vbeta and 13 Jbeta primers. Data came from immunoSEQ multiplex PCR; TCRdb stores just in-frame clones and leaves some out. The sample yields over 150,000 clones, 68% seen once. Sequencing input: PBMCs. The V gene is TRBV25-1, the J gene TRBJ1-4; D is ambiguous. This receptor was obtained from a middle-aged woman in good health and CMV-seropositive. The CDR3 DNA reads TGTGCCAGCAGTGGGTTCGGAGCTAATGAAAAACTGTTTTTT. It specifies CASSGFGANEKLFF.